The T cell receptor (beta chain) described here comes from a study of identical twins. The CDR3 is 14 residues long. The V gene lost 1 base and the J gene lost 5 bases, with 12 bases spanning the gap. From germline, CDR1 is SGHRS and CDR2 YFSETQ. This clonotype occurred a few times. Its antigen is undetermined. Study results and caveats: Sequences that were beta out-of-frame showed weaker excess twin sharing.

Addition of a universal primer site occurred through template switching, and cDNA carried unique molecular identifiers. TCRdb re-analysed the 5' RACE reads in MiXCR, keeping a single row per CDR3 protein. The repertoire has 540,000 or so distinct CDR3 sequences, about a fifth of them found once; the top ten carry 0.48%. These records were also assigned to another study, of yellow fever vaccine responses in identical twins. That source adds: Twins reportedly had a vaccine T cell response that seemed partly convergent, partly personalized.

The TCR was taken from a woman aged 18-29 years in good health. Sequencing input: CD4+ T cells sorted from blood. This sequence joins TRBV5-1 and TRBJ2-5, with D possibly matching TRBD1 (5 bases). In nucleotides, the CDR3 is TGCGCCAGCAGCTTGCAGGCAGGGAAGGAGACCCAGTACTTC. Translated: CASSLQAGKETQYF.